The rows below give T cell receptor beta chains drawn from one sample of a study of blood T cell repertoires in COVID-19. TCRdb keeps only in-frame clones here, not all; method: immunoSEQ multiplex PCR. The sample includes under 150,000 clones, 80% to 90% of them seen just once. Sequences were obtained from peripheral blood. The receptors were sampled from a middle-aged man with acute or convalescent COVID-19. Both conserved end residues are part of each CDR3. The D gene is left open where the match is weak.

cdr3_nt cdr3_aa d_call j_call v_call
TGCGCCAGCAGCTTGCGGTTCGGCGCTAGCGGGAGCCCCTACGAGCAGTACTTC CASSLRFGASGSPYEQYF TRBD2 TRBJ2-7 TRBV5-1
TGCGCCAGCAGCCTTACAGGGGGCTACGAGCAGTACTTC CASSLTGGYEQYF TRBD1 TRBJ2-7 TRBV4-3
TGTGCCAGTAGCTCTAATTTCGGGAGCAATGAGCAGTTCTTC CASSSNFGSNEQFF NA TRBJ2-1 TRBV19
TGCGCCAGCAGCCTGAGCGGGGGGCTTACAAACATTCAGTACTTC CASSLSGGLTNIQYF TRBD2 TRBJ2-4 TRBV4-1
TGTGCCAGCAGTAGACTAGCGGGGCGCACAGATACGCAGTATTTT CASSRLAGRTDTQYF TRBD2 TRBJ2-3 TRBV6-6
TGTGCCAGCAGCCCGGAGGGGCCAGATACGCAGTATTTT CASSPEGPDTQYF NA TRBJ2-3 TRBV6-4
TGTGCCTGGATAACTACTGACACTGAAGCTTTCTTT CAWITTDTEAFF NA TRBJ1-1 TRBV30
TGTGCCAGCAGCTCGGAGGGGGCCTATGGCTACACCTTC CASSSEGAYGYTF TRBD1 TRBJ1-2 TRBV7-9
TGTGCCAGTAGTATCCGGCAGGGTGGTAATGAAAAACTGTTTTTT CASSIRQGGNEKLFF NA TRBJ1-4 TRBV19
TGTGCCAGCAGCAACCGGGACAGCTATGGCTACACCTTC CASSNRDSYGYTF TRBD1 TRBJ1-2 TRBV5-4
TGTGCCTGGAGTGGGACAGGGGTTAGGGAAAAACTGTTTTTT CAWSGTGVREKLFF TRBD1 TRBJ1-4 TRBV30
TGCAGTGCTAGCGGGGATACGCAGTATTTT CSASGDTQYF NA TRBJ2-3 TRBV20-1
TGTGCCAGCAGCCCACAGGCCACAGATACGCAGTATTTT CASSPQATDTQYF NA TRBJ2-3 TRBV7-2
TGTGCCAGCAGCTTAACGTGGGGGGATGAGCAGTTCTTC CASSLTWGDEQFF NA TRBJ2-1 TRBV7-3
TGTGCCATCAGTGAGAAAAAGGGGACAGGGAGTGGCTACACCTTC CAISEKKGTGSGYTF TRBD1 TRBJ1-2 TRBV10-3